What follows describes a single TCR beta chain. The antigen remains undetermined. The data were taken from a study of early T cells in non-severe SARS-CoV-2 infection. Study in general: Chains were not paired, and sequencing was done on bulk RNA from unsorted whole blood.

Deletions cut 10 bases from V and 6 bases from J, with 12 bases between. Germline V gene data show CDR1 as MNHEY and CDR2 as SMNVEV (reference sequence). There are 12 residues in the CDR3. Points from the study as a whole: VDJdb matching favored anti-spike CD8 responses, missing private and CD4 specificities.

Researchers attached unique molecular identifiers to individual cDNA molecules. Via MiXCR, TCRdb re-called the 5' RACE reads, giving one row per CDR3 protein. The sample holds roughly 80,000 distinct CDR3 sequences, roughly 10% seen once. The starting material was whole blood, obtained at baseline. The receptor's source is an adult who was a healthcare worker with PCR-confirmed SARS-CoV-2 infection or an uninfected control (not recorded which). The chain joins TRBV27 to TRBJ2-2; possibly TRBD2 for D (7 bases). The CDR3 nucleotides are TGTGCCACTACCGGGGGGCCCGGGGAGCTGTTTTTT. Its translation is CATTGGPGELFF.